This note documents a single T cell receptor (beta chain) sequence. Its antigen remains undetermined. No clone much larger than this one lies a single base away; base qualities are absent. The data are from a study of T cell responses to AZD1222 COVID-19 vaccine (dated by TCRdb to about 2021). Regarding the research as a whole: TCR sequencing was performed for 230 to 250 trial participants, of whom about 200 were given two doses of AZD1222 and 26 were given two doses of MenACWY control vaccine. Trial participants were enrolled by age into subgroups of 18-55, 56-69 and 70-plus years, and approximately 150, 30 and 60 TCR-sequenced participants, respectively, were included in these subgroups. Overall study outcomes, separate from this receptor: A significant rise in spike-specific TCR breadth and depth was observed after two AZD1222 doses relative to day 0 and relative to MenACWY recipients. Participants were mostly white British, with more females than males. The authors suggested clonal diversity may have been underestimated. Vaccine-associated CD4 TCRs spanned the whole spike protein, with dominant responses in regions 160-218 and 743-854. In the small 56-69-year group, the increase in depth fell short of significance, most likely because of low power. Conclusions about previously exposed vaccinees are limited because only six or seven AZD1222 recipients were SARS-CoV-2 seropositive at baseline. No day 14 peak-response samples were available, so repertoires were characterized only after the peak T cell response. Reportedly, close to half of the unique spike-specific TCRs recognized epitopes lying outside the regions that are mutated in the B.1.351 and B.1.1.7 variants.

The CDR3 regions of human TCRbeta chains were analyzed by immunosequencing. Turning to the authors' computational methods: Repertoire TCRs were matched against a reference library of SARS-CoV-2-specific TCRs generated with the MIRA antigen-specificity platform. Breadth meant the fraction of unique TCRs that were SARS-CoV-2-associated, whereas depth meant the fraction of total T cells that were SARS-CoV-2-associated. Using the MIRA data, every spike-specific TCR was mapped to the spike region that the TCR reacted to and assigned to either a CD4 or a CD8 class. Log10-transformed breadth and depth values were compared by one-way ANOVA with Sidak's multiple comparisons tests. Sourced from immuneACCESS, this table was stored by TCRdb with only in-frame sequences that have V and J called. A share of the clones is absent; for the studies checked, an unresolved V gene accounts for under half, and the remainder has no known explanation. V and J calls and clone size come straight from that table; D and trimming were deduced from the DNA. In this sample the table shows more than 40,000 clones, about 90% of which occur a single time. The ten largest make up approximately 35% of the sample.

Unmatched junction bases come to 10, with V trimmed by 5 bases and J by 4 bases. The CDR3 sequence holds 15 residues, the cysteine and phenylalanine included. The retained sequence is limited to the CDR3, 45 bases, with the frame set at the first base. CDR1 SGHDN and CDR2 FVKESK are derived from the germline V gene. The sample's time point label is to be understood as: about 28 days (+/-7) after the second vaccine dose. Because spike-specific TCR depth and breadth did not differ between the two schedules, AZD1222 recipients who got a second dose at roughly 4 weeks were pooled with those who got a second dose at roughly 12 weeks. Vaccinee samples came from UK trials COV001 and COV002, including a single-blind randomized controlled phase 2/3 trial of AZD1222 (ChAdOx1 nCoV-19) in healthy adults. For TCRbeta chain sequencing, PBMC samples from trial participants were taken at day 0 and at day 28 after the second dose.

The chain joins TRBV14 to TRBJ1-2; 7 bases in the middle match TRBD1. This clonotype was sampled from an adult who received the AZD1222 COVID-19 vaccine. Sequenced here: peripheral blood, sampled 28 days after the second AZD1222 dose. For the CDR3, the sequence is CASSSIPGTAYGYTF. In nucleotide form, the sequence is TGTGCCAGCAGCTCAATTCCCGGGACAGCCTATGGCTACACCTTC.